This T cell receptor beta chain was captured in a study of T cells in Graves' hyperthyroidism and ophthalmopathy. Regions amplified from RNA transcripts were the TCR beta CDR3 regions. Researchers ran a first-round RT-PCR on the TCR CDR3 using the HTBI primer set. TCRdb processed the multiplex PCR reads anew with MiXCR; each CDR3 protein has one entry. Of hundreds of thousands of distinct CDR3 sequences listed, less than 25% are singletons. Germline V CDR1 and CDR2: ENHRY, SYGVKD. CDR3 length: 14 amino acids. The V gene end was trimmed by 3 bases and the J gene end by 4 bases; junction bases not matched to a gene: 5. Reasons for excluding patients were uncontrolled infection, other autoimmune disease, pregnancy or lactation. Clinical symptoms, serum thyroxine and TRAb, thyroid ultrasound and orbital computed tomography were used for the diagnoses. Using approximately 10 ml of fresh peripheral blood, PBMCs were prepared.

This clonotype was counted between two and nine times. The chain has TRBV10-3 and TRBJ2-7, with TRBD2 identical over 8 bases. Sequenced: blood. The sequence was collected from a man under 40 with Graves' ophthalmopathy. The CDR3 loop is CAISDSGNVYEQYF. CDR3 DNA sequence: TGTGCCATCAGTGATAGCGGGAACGTTTACGAGCAGTACTTC.